These 29 T cell receptor beta chains came from one sample sequenced in a study of blood T cell repertoires in COVID-19. This table comes from immunoSEQ multiplex PCR, and its TCRdb copy is limited to in-frame clones, with some not included. The sample yields a few hundred thousand clones, about four fifths seen once. The sequenced sample consisted of PBMCs or T cells enriched from blood (not recorded which). The receptors originated from a man aged 45 to 65 who had recovered from COVID-19.

The rearrangement uses TRBV7-2 and TRBJ1-2; possible D gene TRBD1, 6 bases. V was clipped by 1 base and J by 6 bases, with 18 bases between them. The germline CDR1 and CDR2 sequences are SGHTA and FQGNSA. The CDR3 contains 16 residues. The CDR3 nucleotides are TGTGCCAGCAGCTTAGTCTTCGGTACAGGGTGGAATGGCTACACCTTC. Protein: CASSLVFGTGWNGYTF. The full variable domain, rest sourced from reference TRBV7-2 and TRBJ1-2, is GAGVSQSPSNKVTEKGKDVELRCDPISGHTALYWYRQSLGQGLEFLIYFQGNSAPDKSGLPSDRFSAERTGGSVSTLTIQRTQQEDSAVYLCASSLVFGTGWNGYTFGSGTRLTVV.

The chain's CDR3 is CASSPRTGYNEQFF. In nucleotides, the CDR3 is TGCGCCAGCAGCCCGAGGACAGGATACAATGAGCAGTTCTTC. This chain links TRBV5-1 with TRBJ2-1; TRBD1 aligns across 7 bases. The CDR3 is made up of 14 amino acids. The J segment lost 4 bases and the V segment lost 4 bases, leaving 5 bases of the junction unmatched. Germline lookup yields CDR1 SGHRS and CDR2 YFSETQ.

The genes are TRBV3-1 (or the pseudogene TRBV3-2) and TRBJ1-1; weak D call: TRBD1 (5 bases). Looked up from germline, CDR1 is LGHDT and CDR2 is YNNKEL (reference sequence). The ends were cut back, 1 base at V and 5 bases at J, with 17 bases in the middle. This CDR3 has 16 amino acids. CDR3 region: CASSQAGRGDRTEAFF. DNA of the CDR3: TGTGCCAGCAGCCAAGCCGGACGGGGGGATCGGACTGAAGCTTTCTTT.

The gene calls are TRBV28 and TRBJ2-3; D is perhaps TRBD2 (6 bases). The V end lost 5 bases, the J end lost 6 bases, and 18 bases lay between the germline ends. Germline V lookup: CDR1 MDHEN, CDR2 SYDVKM. The CDR3 is 15 amino acids. The CDR3: CASSRLGGLRDTQYF. DNA for the CDR3: TGTGCCAGCAGTAGACTAGGTGGTTTGCGGGATACGCAGTATTTT.

The chain carries TRBV7-3 and TRBJ2-3, with 15 bases matching TRBD2. With 3 bases clipped from V and 10 bases from J, the junction kept 8 bases outside the gene matches. CDR1 is SGHTA, CDR2 FQGTGA, per germline. The CDR3 extends over 16 amino acids. The CDR3: CASSFFGTSGGSAQYF. The CDR3 DNA is TGTGCCAGCAGCTTCTTTGGGACTAGCGGGGGGAGCGCGCAGTATTTT.

The CDR3 spells CASSKSGSINEQYF. For the CDR3, the DNA is TGCGCCAGCAGTAAAAGCGGGAGTATTAACGAGCAGTACTTC. The rearrangement joins TRBV10-2 to TRBJ2-7; 8 bases align to TRBD2. Per the germline V gene, CDR1 is WSHSY and CDR2 is SAAADI. The V segment lost 5 bases and the J segment 5 bases; nucleotides outside the gene matches: 8. The CDR3 runs 14 residues.

The V and J genes are TRBV10-1 and TRBJ2-1; 8 bases match TRBD1. The CDR3 totals 15 residues. Trimming at V came to 11 bases and at J to 3 bases, leaving 12 bases not matched to a gene. In germline, CDR1 is WNHNN, CDR2 SYGVQD (reference sequence). DNA for the CDR3: TGCGCCGGGGACAGGCCACCCCTTCTCTACAATGAGCAGTTCTTC. Its protein product is CAGDRPPLLYNEQFF.

The chain carries TRBV2 and TRBJ1-3, with 8 bases identical to TRBD1. This CDR3 is 14 amino acids long. Germline CDR1 SNHLY, CDR2 FYNNEI. After removal of 8 bases from V and 0 bases from J, the junction contained 3 bases not matched to a gene. In nucleotides, the CDR3 is TGTGCCAGCTCGGACAGGGCCTCTGGAAACACCATATATTTT. As protein: CASSDRASGNTIYF.

The CDR3 nucleotides read TGTGCCAGCAGCTTGGAGGGGTCGCGTAATGAAAAACTGTTTTTT. Amino acids: CASSLEGSRNEKLFF. V gene TRBV7-6 combines with J gene TRBJ1-4; D possibly corresponds to TRBD1 (5 bases). The CDR3 has 15 amino acids. The germline V gene has CDR1 SGHVS and CDR2 FNYEAQ. V was cut by 3 bases and J by 4 bases, with 12 bases left in between.

The rearrangement joins TRBV9 to TRBJ2-5; D is unclear. The germline V gene encodes CDR1 SGDLS and CDR2 YYNGEE. V lost 0 bases to trimming and J lost 1 base, with 7 bases between them. The length of the CDR3 is 14 residues. CDR3 amino acids: CASSVDGVQETQYF. Here the CDR3 DNA reads TGTGCCAGCAGCGTAGATGGAGTCCAAGAGACCCAGTACTTC.

The chain uses TRBV19 and TRBJ2-7, with 7 positions matching TRBD1. The CDR3 totals 15 residues. Germline V gives CDR1 LNHDA, CDR2 SQIVND (reference sequence). Trimming at V came to 5 bases and at J to 4 bases, leaving 11 bases not matched to a gene. The CDR3 sequence is CASSARQGWDYEQYF. The CDR3 DNA reads as TGTGCCAGTAGTGCCCGACAGGGTTGGGATTACGAGCAGTACTTC.

Note on this clone: This sample includes further DNA sequences coding for the same CDR3. The chain carries TRBV19 and TRBJ1-1; D remains ambiguous. Trimming shortened V by 3 bases and J by 1 base, and 6 bases separated the two germline ends. Germline V gives CDR1 LNHDA, CDR2 SQIVND (reference sequence). This CDR3 region has 13 residues. CDR3 coding DNA: TGTGCCAGTAGTATCGCCAGGAACACTGAAGCTTTCTTT. Amino acid sequence: CASSIARNTEAFF.

The chain recombines TRBV11-2 with TRBJ2-3, with unresolved D. From germline, CDR1 is SGHAT and CDR2 FQNNGV. V lost 2 bases and J 0 bases, leaving 6 bases between the germline ends. This CDR3 region has 14 residues. CDR3 sequence reads: CASSLQSSTDTQYF. DNA of the CDR3: TGTGCCAGCAGCTTACAGTCTAGCACAGATACGCAGTATTTT.

This chain uses TRBV28 with TRBJ1-2; D may be TRBD1 (5 bases). The CDR3 loop spans 13 amino acids. V dropped 5 bases and J dropped 5 bases, with 12 bases sitting between them. CDR1 and CDR2 from the germline V gene are MDHEN and SYDVKM. The CDR3 region has the DNA TGTGCCAGCAGTAGTGGGGCTCGGTATGGCTACACCTTC. Translating it yields CASSSGARYGYTF.

The chain links TRBV28 to TRBJ2-2; TRBD1 might be the D (6 bases). The CDR3 is 12 residues long. Deletions cut 7 bases from V and 8 bases from J, with 11 bases between. The germline V gene has CDR1 MDHEN and CDR2 SYDVKM. The CDR3 coding sequence is TGTGCCAGCAAAAGGGGGTCTGGGGAGCTGTTTTTT. As protein: CASKRGSGELFF.

The rearrangement uses TRBV12-2 and TRBJ2-5; TRBD2, as called in the table, went unchecked against the DNA. TRBV12-2 is designated a pseudogene. There are 14 residues in the CDR3. The CDR3 nucleotides read TGTGCAAGTCGCTTAGTTTTGCGGGTAGAGACCCAGTACTTC. This translates into CASRLVLRVETQYF.

This chain joins TRBV2 and TRBJ1-5; D uncertain. V was pared by 5 bases and J by 6 bases, with 8 bases between. CDR1 and CDR2 (germline): SNHLY, FYNNEI. The CDR3 has 12 amino acids. CDR3 residues: CASSPPFQPQHF. For the CDR3, the DNA is TGTGCCAGCAGTCCTCCTTTTCAGCCCCAGCATTTT.

The rearrangement joins TRBV2 to TRBJ2-1; TRBD2 matches at 10 bases. The CDR3 contains 15 residues. In germline, CDR1 is SNHLY, CDR2 FYNNEI. Trimming took 1 base from V and 6 from J; bases not matched to a gene: 3. The CDR3 reads CASSEGLAGANEQFF. The CDR3 coding sequence is TGTGCCAGCAGTGAAGGGCTAGCGGGGGCCAATGAGCAGTTCTTC.

This clone was counted a few times. V usage is TRBV15 and J usage is TRBJ1-6; no clear D gene. Germline V gives CDR1 LNHNV, CDR2 YYDKDF (reference sequence). There are 14 residues in the CDR3. V was trimmed by 8 bases and J by 3 bases, leaving 11 bases between them. In DNA, the CDR3 is TGTGCCACCGCGAGAGGGAACTATAATTCACCCCTCCACTTT. Residues: CATARGNYNSPLHF.

The chain couples TRBV5-4 to TRBJ2-1, with 10 bases identical to TRBD2. Germline CDR1 SGHNT, CDR2 YYREEE (reference sequence). The CDR3 consists of 16 residues. The V and J ends lost 0 bases and 5 bases, in that order; junction bases with no gene match: 5. This chain's CDR3 is CASSLGSGGTNNEQFF. The CDR3 DNA sequence: TGTGCCAGCAGCTTGGGTAGCGGGGGGACAAACAATGAGCAGTTCTTC. The full variable domain, rest sourced from reference TRBV5-4 and TRBJ2-1, is ETGVTQSPTHLIKTRGQQVTLRCSSQSGHNTVSWYQQALGQGPQFIFQYYREEENGRGNFPPRFSGLQFPNYSSELNVNALELDDSALYLCASSLGSGGTNNEQFFGPGTRLTVL.

This clone showed up just a few times. The chain carries TRBV7-9 and TRBJ2-3, with a weak D call TRBD2 (6 bases). Between the trimmed V and J ends, which lost 11 bases and 0 bases, there was a span of 12 bases. Germline loops: CDR1 SEHNR, CDR2 FQNEAQ (reference sequence). CDR3 length: 13 residues. This CDR3 is CASGSGSTDTQYF. CDR3 DNA: TGTGCCTCCGGGAGTGGAAGCACAGATACGCAGTATTTT.

This clone was observed a handful of times. This rearrangement joins TRBV7-3 to TRBJ2-5, with 7 bases fitting TRBD2. Looked up from germline, CDR1 is SGHTA and CDR2 is FQGTGA. The CDR3 length is 13 residues. J lost 5 bases, V lost 4 bases, and 4 bases had no gene match. The CDR3 coding sequence is TGTGCCAGCAGCTCAAGCGGGATGGAGACCCAGTACTTC. It encodes CASSSSGMETQYF.

The genes are TRBV6-6 and TRBJ2-4; D not resolved. V was shortened by 5 bases and J by 0 bases, with 20 bases between the two germline ends. In germline, CDR1 is MNHNY, CDR2 SVGAGI (reference sequence). CDR3 length: 18 amino acids. CDR3 residues: CASSQSETVYLAKNIQYF. The DNA for the CDR3 is TGTGCCAGCAGTCAATCAGAAACAGTTTATCTAGCCAAAAACATTCAGTACTTC.

This chain uses TRBV2 with TRBJ1-1; tentatively, D is TRBD1 (5 bases). V shed 6 bases and J shed 4 bases, with 15 bases lying between them. Germline-derived CDR1 and CDR2 are SNHLY and FYNNEI. This CDR3 is built from 14 residues. CDR3 in DNA: TGTGCCAGCAGCTCCCTTAGGGGTGGCACTGAAGCTTTCTTT. It yields the protein CASSSLRGGTEAFF.

This clone has just one count. V usage is TRBV4-1 and J usage is TRBJ2-7; D gene unclear. Deletions cut 0 bases from V and 6 bases from J, with 9 bases between. Germline loops: CDR1 MGHRA, CDR2 YSYEKL. CDR3 length: 13 residues. The CDR3 DNA reads as TGCGCCAGCAGCCAAGAGGCTGGCGGCGAGCAGTACTTC. Its protein product is CASSQEAGGEQYF.

The chain combines TRBV4-3 with TRBJ2-7; 13 bases are shared with TRBD2. Per the germline V gene, CDR1 is LGHNA and CDR2 is YSLEER. With V trimmed by 2 bases and J by 4 bases, 17 bases remained unmatched. The CDR3 spans 20 residues. The CDR3 sequence is CASSQFTPTSGRPQGYEQYF. The CDR3 region has the DNA TGCGCCAGCAGCCAATTTACCCCGACTAGCGGGAGGCCTCAGGGATACGAGCAGTACTTC.

This chain uses TRBV7-2 with TRBJ2-1; 10 nucleotides align to TRBD2. The CDR3 extends over 16 amino acids. CDR1 and CDR2 (germline): SGHTA, FQGNSA. The junction had 14 bases not matched to a gene; V was cut back by 6 bases and J by 9 bases. Written as DNA, the CDR3 is TGTGCCAGCAGACGCGCGCCGGGACTAGCGAGCAGTGAGCAGTTCTTC. It codes for CASRRAPGLASSEQFF. The full variable domain, in which reference TRBV7-2 and TRBJ2-1 provide the parts outside the CDR3, is GAGVSQSPSNKVTEKGKDVELRCDPISGHTALYWYRQSLGQGLEFLIYFQGNSAPDKSGLPSDRFSAERTGGSVSTLTIQRTQQEDSAVYLCASRRAPGLASSEQFFGPGTRLTVL.

This clone was seen more than once but under ten times. The chain employs TRBV19 and TRBJ1-1; 8 bases align to TRBD1. There are 14 residues in the CDR3. The junction had 2 bases not matched to a gene; V was cut back by 5 bases and J by 0 bases. CDR1 and CDR2 (germline): LNHDA, SQIVND (reference sequence). CDR3 protein: CASSVRGLNTEAFF. CDR3 sequence (DNA): TGTGCCAGTAGTGTCAGGGGGCTGAACACTGAAGCTTTCTTT.

V and J are TRBV30 and TRBJ2-3; D remains ambiguous. The V gene's germline CDR1 is GTSNPN and CDR2 SVGIG (reference sequence). The CDR3 totals 13 residues. V lost 0 bases and J lost 2, with 6 bases in between. The CDR3 DNA reads TGTGCCTGGAGTGTACTGCTCACAGATACGCAGTATTTT. Its translation: CAWSVLLTDTQYF.